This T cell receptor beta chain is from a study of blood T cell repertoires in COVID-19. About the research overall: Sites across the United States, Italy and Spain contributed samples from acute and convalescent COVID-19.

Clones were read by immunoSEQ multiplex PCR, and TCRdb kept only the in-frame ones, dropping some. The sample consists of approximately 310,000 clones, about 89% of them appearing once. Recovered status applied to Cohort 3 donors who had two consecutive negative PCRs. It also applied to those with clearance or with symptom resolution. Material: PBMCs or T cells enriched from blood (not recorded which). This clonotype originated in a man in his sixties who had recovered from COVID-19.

CDR3 nucleotide sequence: TGTGCCAGCAGTTTTGGCAGGGGGAATCAGCCCCAGCATTTT. The encoded protein is CASSFGRGNQPQHF. V usage is TRBV28 and J usage is TRBJ1-5, with 7 nucleotides matching TRBD1. The CDR3 covers 14 residues. Trimming at V came to 3 bases and at J to 4 bases, leaving 3 bases not matched to a gene. Germline V gives CDR1 MDHEN, CDR2 SYDVKM.